The 7 T cell receptor beta chains in this list originate from one sample, sequenced in a study of patients and donors after allogeneic stem cell transplantation. TCRdb ran MiXCR on the RT-PCR reads and lists one entry per CDR3 protein. Among 900,000 to 1,000,000 distinct CDR3 sequences listed, under 20% were seen once. The specimen was blood, either unsorted or a sorted T cell fraction (not recorded which). The source of these receptors is a human donor who was either an allogeneic HSCT recipient or a stem cell or donor lymphocyte infusion donor (not recorded which). It is not recorded whose cells these are; they may come from a transplant donor.

This chain links TRBV21-1 with TRBJ2-3. TRBV21-1 is tagged as a pseudogene. The CDR3 totals 15 residues. The CDR3 spells CASSKSWWVDRTQYF. The CDR3 region has the DNA TGTGCCAGCAGCAAAAGTTGGTGGGTCGACCGGACGCAGTATTTT.

This chain links TRBV7-2 with TRBJ2-3; the match to TRBD2 covers 8 bases. CDR1 and CDR2 from the germline V gene are SGHTA and FQGNSA. The CDR3 spans 15 residues. V was pared by 6 bases and J by 4 bases, with 9 bases of the junction left unmatched. CDR3 nucleotide sequence: TGTGCCAGCAGACCACGGGGGGGCGGTGCAGATACGCAGTATTTT. This gives the protein CASRPRGGGADTQYF.

This clonotype was detected ten times or more. The genes are TRBV10-3 and TRBJ2-6; 7 positions match TRBD1. The CDR3 has 13 amino acids. Losses at the gene ends were 11 bases for V and 2 bases for J; bases not matched to a gene: 3. CDR1 is ENHRY and CDR2 is SYGVKD in the germline V gene. The CDR3 sequence is CAVTGAGANVLTF. The CDR3 DNA reads as TGTGCCGTAACAGGGGCTGGGGCCAACGTCCTGACTTTC.

This clonotype has just a few counts. This chain links TRBV12-3 or TRBV12-4 with TRBJ1-1; no reliable D call. The CDR3 runs 15 residues. Trimming removed 6 bases from V and 1 base from J, with 15 bases in between. The CDR3 nucleotides are TGTGCCAGCAGACCCCAAGGGCGGGCGAACACTGAAGCTTTCTTT. It is translated as CASRPQGRANTEAFF.

This clonotype was detected a few times. The chain joins TRBV11-2 to TRBJ2-2; a possible D gene is TRBD2 (6 bases). Trimming removed 4 bases from V and 0 bases from J, with 24 bases in between. Germline V gene data show CDR1 as SGHAT and CDR2 as FQNNGV. The CDR3 is 20 residues long. This CDR3 is CASSSFVARVGGSNTGELFF. The CDR3, as DNA: TGTGCCAGCAGCTCGTTTGTGGCGAGGGTGGGGGGATCGAACACCGGGGAGCTGTTTTTT.

This clonotype was found a few times. The CDR3 coding sequence is TGTGCCACCCGACAGGGGGGCGGCTATGAGCAGTTCTTC. Protein product: CATRQGGGYEQFF. The gene calls are TRBV6-6 and TRBJ2-1; 9 bases line up with TRBD1. Germline loops: CDR1 MNHNY, CDR2 SVGAGI (reference sequence). The V segment lost 10 bases and the J segment 8 bases; nucleotides outside the gene matches: 9. The CDR3 sequence is 13 residues long.

This clonotype was observed a few times. The chain is built from TRBV10-3 and TRBJ1-1, with D unresolved. Trimming took 7 bases from V and 5 from J, leaving 17 bases between them. The CDR3 spans 14 residues. Germline V CDR1 and CDR2: ENHRY, SYGVKD. CDR3 bases: TGTGCCATCAAGGAGAAGGGTGCTGGGACTGAAGCTTTCTTT. Its protein is CAIKEKGAGTEAFF.